Shown below are 21 T cell receptor beta chains from a single sample sequenced in a study of T cell responses to AZD1222 COVID-19 vaccine. The assay was immunoSEQ multiplex PCR, and TCRdb's table has in-frame clones only and misses some. The sample lists about 170,000 clones; 87% were seen once. The input for sequencing was peripheral blood, taken on day 0 of AZD1222 vaccination. These receptors all stem from an adult in good health.

This clone came up once. The chain has TRBV24-1 and TRBJ1-6; D possibly corresponds to TRBD1 (5 bases). The CDR3 is made up of 16 amino acids. Germline values: CDR1 KGHDR, CDR2 SFDVKD. The V end was cut by 1 base, the J end by 7 bases, with 13 bases between. The CDR3 nucleotides are TGTGCCACCAGTGATTTAGGGCGACAGAAAAATTCACCCCTCCACTTT. Residues: CATSDLGRQKNSPLHF.

V and J are TRBV19 and TRBJ1-5; no clear D gene. The germline CDR1 and CDR2 sequences are LNHDA and SQIVND (reference sequence). The V and J ends lost 7 bases and 0 bases respectively, with 7 bases between them. The CDR3 contains 13 residues. The CDR3 DNA reads TGTGCCAGTACAGCGAATAGCAATCAGCCCCAGCATTTT. This codes for CASTANSNQPQHF. Based on the CDR3 plus reference TRBV19 and TRBJ1-5, the full variable domain is DGGITQSPKYLFRKEGQNVTLSCEQNLNHDAMYWYRQDPGQGLRLIYYSQIVNDFQKGDIAEGYSVSREKKESFPLTVTSAQKNPTAFYLCASTANSNQPQHFGDGTRLSIL.

V and J are TRBV18 and TRBJ2-7; 10 bases align to TRBD2. With V trimmed by 6 bases and J by 0 bases, 8 bases remained unmatched. Germline CDR1 is KGHSH and CDR2 is LQKENI. The CDR3 is 16 residues long. The CDR3, as DNA: TGTGCCAGCTCTCCTCAGGGACTAGCGAACTCCTACGAGCAGTACTTC. Its protein product is CASSPQGLANSYEQYF.

A remark on this clone: One junction end disagrees with the germline gene, perhaps due to a read error. V usage is TRBV6-2 or TRBV6-3 and J usage is TRBJ2-1; 9 bases fit TRBD1. This CDR3 has 17 amino acids. Germline lookup yields CDR1 MNHEY and CDR2 SVGEGT. In DNA, the CDR3 is TGTGCCAGCAGCTATGCCCTCGGGACAGGGACCTATAATGAGCAGTTCTTC. The encoded protein is CASSYALGTGTYNEQFF.

This sequence joins TRBV7-8 and TRBJ2-7; tentative D call: TRBD2 (6 bases). The CDR3 contains 14 residues. Germline-derived CDR1 and CDR2 are SGHVS and FQNEAQ. The ends were cut back, 5 bases at V and 3 bases at J, with 14 bases in the middle. CDR3: CASSPGDWGYEQYF. For the CDR3, the DNA is TGTGCCAGCAGCCCGGGGGACTGGGGCTACGAGCAGTACTTC.

This clone was counted only a few times. The gene calls are TRBV7-9 and TRBJ1-5, with D unresolved. Germline CDR1 is SEHNR and CDR2 is FQNEAQ (reference sequence). This CDR3 is built from 15 residues. V lost 5 bases and J lost 7, with 18 bases in between. The CDR3 DNA reads as TGTGCCAGCAGCAGAGTAGTTGGCAACAGCCAGCCCCAGCATTTT. The encoded protein is CASSRVVGNSQPQHF.

This clone was seen once. The genes are TRBV19 and TRBJ2-1; TRBD2 might be the D (6 bases). This CDR3 region has 15 residues. Germline assignment: CDR1 LNHDA and CDR2 SQIVND (reference sequence). Trimming pared 3 bases from V and 10 bases from J, leaving 19 bases between. For the CDR3, the DNA is TGTGCCAGTAGTATCGCCTTCGGCGGGACTTACGAGCAGTTCTTC. Protein product: CASSIAFGGTYEQFF.

This clone was seen a handful of times. The chain links TRBV29-1 to TRBJ2-7, with 13 bases fitting TRBD2. Looked up from germline, CDR1 is SQVTM and CDR2 is ANQGSEA. V dropped 4 bases and J dropped 5; count of bases not matched to a gene: 5. This CDR3 region has 14 residues. CDR3 residues: CSVGRTSGRHEQYF. The DNA for the CDR3 is TGCAGCGTTGGTCGGACTAGCGGGAGACACGAGCAGTACTTC.

V gene TRBV4-1 combines with J gene TRBJ2-7; the D is unclear. The CDR3 covers 16 residues. With 0 bases removed from V and 2 bases from J, the gap between germline ends came to 14 bases. The germline gives CDR1 MGHRA, CDR2 YSYEKL. CDR3 sequence (DNA): TGCGCCAGCAGCCAAGATCCTGAGACACTTCCCTACGAGCAGTACTTC. It encodes CASSQDPETLPYEQYF.

J is TRBJ2-1 and V is TRBV11-3, with 11 bases that match TRBD2. The CDR3 loop spans 18 amino acids. Germline V gene data show CDR1 as SGHNT and CDR2 as YENEEA. After removal of 4 bases from V and 3 bases from J, the junction contained 11 bases not matched to a gene. CDR3 bases: TGTGCCAGCAGCTCGCGGGGCACTAGCGGGAGCTACTACAATGAGCAGTTCTTC. It encodes CASSSRGTSGSYYNEQFF.

V usage is TRBV6-5 and J usage is TRBJ2-7; TRBD2 aligns across 7 bases. V was clipped by 8 bases and J by 7 bases; unmatched bases: 11. Germline assignment: CDR1 MNHEY and CDR2 SVGAGI. The CDR3 is 13 residues long. The CDR3 protein is CASLNRLAAEQYF. The CDR3 DNA reads as TGTGCCAGCCTGAACAGACTAGCTGCGGAGCAGTACTTC.

With regard to this clone: The junction and the germline gene differ at one end; a read error may be behind it. This chain links TRBV5-4 with TRBJ2-5; 7 positions match TRBD1. Germline assignment: CDR1 SGHNT and CDR2 YYREEE (reference sequence). This CDR3 has 15 residues. In DNA form, the CDR3 reads TGTGCCAGCAGTTTGGATCGGACAGGAGCAGAGACCCAGTACTTC. The encoded protein is CASSLDRTGAETQYF.

This clone has only one observation. The genes are TRBV5-1 and TRBJ1-3; D is perhaps TRBD1 (5 bases). This CDR3 comprises 20 residues. The V end lost 0 bases, the J end lost 0 bases, and 22 bases lay between the germline ends. CDR1 and CDR2 from the germline V gene are SGHRS and YFSETQ. CDR3 coding DNA: TGCGCCAGCAGCTTGGGGGTACGCGACAGTGATGGATCCTCTGGAAACACCATATATTTT. This codes for CASSLGVRDSDGSSGNTIYF.

The gene calls are TRBV9 and TRBJ1-6; D may be TRBD1 (5 bases). This CDR3 is built from 16 residues. The V and J ends lost 3 bases and 5 bases respectively, with 15 bases between them. Germline CDR1 and CDR2: SGDLS and YYNGEE. The CDR3 reads CASSGGTGRDNSPLHF. DNA for the CDR3: TGTGCCAGCAGCGGAGGGACGGGGAGGGATAATTCACCCCTCCACTTT.

The chain is built from TRBV19 and TRBJ1-5; unclear D gene. Trimming took 5 bases from V and 7 from J, leaving 15 bases between them. The CDR3 spans 14 residues. Per germline, CDR1 LNHDA and CDR2 SQIVND (reference sequence). CDR3 in DNA: TGTGCCAGTAGTCCACACATGGTTTTACAGCCCCAGCATTTT. Amino acids: CASSPHMVLQPQHF.

The J gene is TRBJ1-5, the V gene TRBV2; D gene ambiguous. The CDR3 length is 14 residues. The germline V and J ends were trimmed by 2 bases and 10 bases, with 15 bases remaining between them. The germline V gene has CDR1 SNHLY and CDR2 FYNNEI. The CDR3 region has the DNA TGTGCCAGCAGTGAAAGGCCCTGGGAATCACCCCAGCATTTT. Its translation is CASSERPWESPQHF.

The V call is TRBV15, the J call TRBJ2-1; maybe TRBD2 (6 bases). Trimming took off 3 bases at V and 5 bases at J, with 8 bases between the two ends. CDR1 and CDR2 from the germline V gene are LNHNV and YYDKDF (reference sequence). The CDR3 extends over 13 amino acids. The CDR3: CATSSAGNNEQFF. As DNA, the CDR3 is TGTGCCACCAGCAGTGCGGGGAACAATGAGCAGTTCTTC.

V usage is TRBV7-7 and J usage is TRBJ2-2, with D possibly being TRBD2 (5 bases). The germline V and J ends were trimmed by 8 bases and 4 bases, with 5 bases remaining between them. This CDR3 spans 11 amino acids. CDR1 and CDR2 (germline): SSHAT, FNYEAQ (reference sequence). CDR3 sequence: CASRGTGELFF. DNA of the CDR3: TGTGCCAGCCGGGGCACCGGGGAGCTGTTTTTT.

The chain is built from TRBV18 and TRBJ1-2, with 8 bases matching TRBD1. CDR1 and CDR2 (germline): KGHSH, LQKENI. CDR3 length equals 16 residues. After removal of 6 bases from V and 8 bases from J, the junction contained 17 bases not matched to a gene. The CDR3 DNA sequence: TGTGCCAGCTCGCAACACCCGACAGGGGAGAGTGGAGGCTACACCTTC. As protein: CASSQHPTGESGGYTF.

This chain uses TRBV28 with TRBJ1-5; perhaps TRBD1 as D (5 bases). The CDR3 totals 14 residues. Germline V gene lookup returns CDR1 MDHEN and CDR2 SYDVKM. The germline V and J ends were trimmed by 8 bases and 4 bases, with 15 bases remaining between them. CDR3 DNA: TGTGCCAGCCGTGGGGGGGTTTCGAATCAGCCCCAGCATTTT. Translating it yields CASRGGVSNQPQHF.

The CDR3 protein is CASTRGRGNEQFF. The CDR3 DNA reads TGTGCCAGCACCAGAGGGAGGGGGAATGAGCAGTTCTTC. The J gene is TRBJ2-1, the V gene TRBV11-1, with D perhaps matching TRBD2 (7 bases). Germline CDR1 is SGHAT and CDR2 is FQDESV (reference sequence). V was pared by 7 bases and J by 7 bases, with 14 bases between. This CDR3 is 13 amino acids long.